This TCR beta chain appears in the sequencing data of a study of identical twins. The study's findings and limits: Reduced insertions were recorded for abundant cord blood beta clonotypes, with no such pattern in memory repertoires.

This clonotype was observed a handful of times. Its target is not known. MiXCR, applied by TCRdb to the 5' RACE reads, yields one record per CDR3 protein. The data contain about 240,000 distinct CDR3 sequences, 12% of them singletons. Per the germline V gene, CDR1 is SGDLS and CDR2 is YYNGEE. The CDR3 totals 15 residues. J lost 4 bases, V lost 0 bases, and 2 bases had no gene match. These data also formed part of another study, on yellow fever vaccine responses in identical twins.

This clonotype originated in a young woman in good health. Material for sequencing was memory (CD45RO+) T cells sorted from blood. The chain carries TRBV9 and TRBJ2-5; 11 bases align to TRBD1. This CDR3 is CASSVDGTGGETQYF. DNA for the CDR3: TGTGCCAGCAGCGTAGACGGGACAGGGGGAGAGACCCAGTACTTC.